This T cell receptor beta chain was identified during a study of vaccination and CD4 T cells after COVID-19. The CDR3 extends over 14 amino acids. CDR1 is LNHDA and CDR2 is SQIVND in the germline V gene (reference sequence). Losses at the gene ends were 7 bases for V and 0 bases for J; bases not matched to a gene: 5. This clonotype was observed a few times. What it binds is not known. Indicated time point: late sampling 161 to 241 days after vaccination in three convalescent patients. Treatment specified: roughly 10-day PBMC culture with coronavirus spike peptide pools or control peptides (ViraFEST assay). Sequenced with the Oncomine TCR Beta short-read assay was DNA taken from cultured CD4+ T cells. Genomic DNA was drawn out of CD4+ T cells grown in culture. One entry per CDR3 protein, called by TCRdb with MiXCR from the PCR reads. In the table there are 20,000 to 25,000 distinct CDR3 sequences, roughly 46% of which are singletons.

The chain recombines TRBV19 with TRBJ1-1; the match to TRBD1 covers 7 bases. This material consisted of CD4+ T cells from blood, cultured in vitro, taken about 7 months after SARS-CoV-2 vaccination. This clonotype was sampled from a human donor who had recovered from COVID-19. For the CDR3, the DNA is TGTGCCAGTAACCGGGACAGCATGAACACTGAAGCTTTCTTT. Amino acid sequence: CASNRDSMNTEAFF.